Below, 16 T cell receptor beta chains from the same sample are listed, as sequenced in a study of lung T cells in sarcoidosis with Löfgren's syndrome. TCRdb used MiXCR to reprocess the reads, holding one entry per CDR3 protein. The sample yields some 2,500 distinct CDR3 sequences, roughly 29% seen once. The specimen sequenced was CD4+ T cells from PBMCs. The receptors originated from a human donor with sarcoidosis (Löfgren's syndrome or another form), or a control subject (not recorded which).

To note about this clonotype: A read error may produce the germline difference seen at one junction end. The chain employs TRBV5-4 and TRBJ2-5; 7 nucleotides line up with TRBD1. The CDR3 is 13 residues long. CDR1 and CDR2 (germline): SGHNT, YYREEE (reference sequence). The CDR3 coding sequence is TGTGCCAGCAGATTGGGACAGCAAGGGACCCAGTGCTTC. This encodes CASRLGQQGTQCF.

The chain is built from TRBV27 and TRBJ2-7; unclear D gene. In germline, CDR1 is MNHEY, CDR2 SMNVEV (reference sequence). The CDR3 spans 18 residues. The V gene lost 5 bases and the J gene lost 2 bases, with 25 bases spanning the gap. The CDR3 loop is CASSPRLPFVGPPYEQYF. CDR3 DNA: TGTGCCAGCAGTCCACGCTTACCCTTTGTAGGGCCCCCCTACGAGCAGTACTTC.

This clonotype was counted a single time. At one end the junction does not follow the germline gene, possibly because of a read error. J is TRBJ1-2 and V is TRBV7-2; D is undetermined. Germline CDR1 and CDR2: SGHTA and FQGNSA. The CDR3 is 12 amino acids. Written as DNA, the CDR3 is TGTGCCAGCGGTTCCAGTAACTATGGCTATACCTTC. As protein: CASGSSNYGYTF.

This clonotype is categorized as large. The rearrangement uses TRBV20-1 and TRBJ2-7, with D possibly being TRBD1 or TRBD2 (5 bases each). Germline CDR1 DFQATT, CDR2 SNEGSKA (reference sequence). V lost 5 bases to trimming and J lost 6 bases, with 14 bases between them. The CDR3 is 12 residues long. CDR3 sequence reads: CSASGTAVEQYF. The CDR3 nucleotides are TGCAGTGCTTCCGGGACGGCGGTCGAGCAGTACTTC.

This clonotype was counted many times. The chain's CDR3 is CASSLMAGSYEQYF. For the CDR3, the DNA is TGTGCCAGCAGTTTAATGGCAGGGTCCTACGAGCAGTACTTC. The chain combines TRBV12-3 or TRBV12-4 with TRBJ2-7, with D possibly being TRBD1 (5 bases). The CDR3 is 14 residues long. V was clipped by 2 bases and J by 1 base, with 9 bases between them.

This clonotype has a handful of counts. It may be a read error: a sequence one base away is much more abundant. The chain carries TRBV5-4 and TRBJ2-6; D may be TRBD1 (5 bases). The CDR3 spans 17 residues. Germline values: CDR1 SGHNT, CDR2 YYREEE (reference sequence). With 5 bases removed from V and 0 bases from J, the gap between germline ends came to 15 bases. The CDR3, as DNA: TGTGCCAGCAGTTTGAAGGGGCAGAACTCTGGGGCCAACGTCCTGACTTTC. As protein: CASSLKGQNSGANVLTF.

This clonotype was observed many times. Here the CDR3 reads CASTRDSYGYTF. Here the CDR3 DNA reads TGTGCCAGCACCCGGGACAGCTATGGCTACACCTTC. The rearrangement links TRBV12-3 or TRBV12-4 to TRBJ1-2; TRBD1 matches 7 bases. The CDR3 runs 12 residues. The junction had 3 bases not matched to a gene; V was cut back by 7 bases and J by 4 bases.

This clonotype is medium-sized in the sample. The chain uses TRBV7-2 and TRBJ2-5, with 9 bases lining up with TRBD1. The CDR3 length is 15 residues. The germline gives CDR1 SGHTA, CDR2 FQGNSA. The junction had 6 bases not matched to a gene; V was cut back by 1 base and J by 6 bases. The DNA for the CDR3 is TGTGCCAGCAGCTTAGGGCCGGGACAGGGAAAGACCCAGTACTTC. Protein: CASSLGPGQGKTQYF.

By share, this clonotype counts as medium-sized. CDR3 in amino acids: CASSLVQAGVRYF. CDR3 DNA: TGTGCCAGCAGCTTGGTCCAAGCGGGAGTCAGATACTTC. This chain uses TRBV5-4 with TRBJ2-7, with 8 bases that match TRBD2. The J segment lost 13 bases and the V segment lost 0 bases, leaving 9 bases of the junction unmatched. Germline V gives CDR1 SGHNT, CDR2 YYREEE (reference sequence). The CDR3 is made up of 13 amino acids. Combining the CDR3 with reference TRBV5-4 and TRBJ2-7 gives the whole variable domain ETGVTQSPTHLIKTRGQQVTLRCSSQSGHNTVSWYQQALGQGPQFIFQYYREEENGRGNFPPRFSGLQFPNYSSELNVNALELDDSALYLCASSLVQAGVRYFGPGTRLTVT.

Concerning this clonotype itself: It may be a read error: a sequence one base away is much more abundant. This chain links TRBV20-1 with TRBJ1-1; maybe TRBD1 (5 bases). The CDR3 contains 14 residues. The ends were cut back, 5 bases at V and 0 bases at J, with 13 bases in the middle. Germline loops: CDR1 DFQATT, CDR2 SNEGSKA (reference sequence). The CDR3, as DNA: TGCAGTGCTTTAGGACATCCCCTGAACACTGAAGCTTTCTTT. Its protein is CSALGHPLNTEAFF.

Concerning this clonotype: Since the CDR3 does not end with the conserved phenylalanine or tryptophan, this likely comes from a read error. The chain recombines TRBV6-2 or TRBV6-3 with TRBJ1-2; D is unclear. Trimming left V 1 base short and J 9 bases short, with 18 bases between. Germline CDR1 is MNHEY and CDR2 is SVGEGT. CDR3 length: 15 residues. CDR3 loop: CASSYLGTRDLSYTS. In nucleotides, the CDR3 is TGTGCCAGCAGTTACTTGGGCACCCGTGACCTTAGCTACACCTCC.

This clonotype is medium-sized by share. CDR3 bases: TGTGCCAGCAGCTTAATGGGGGGAAAGGGGGGCACAGATACGCAGTATTTT. Protein sequence: CASSLMGGKGGTDTQYF. This chain uses TRBV7-2 with TRBJ2-3, with D perhaps being TRBD1 or TRBD2 (6 bases each). The CDR3 is 17 amino acids. The germline gives CDR1 SGHTA, CDR2 FQGNSA. V dropped 2 bases and J dropped 1 base, with 16 bases sitting between them.

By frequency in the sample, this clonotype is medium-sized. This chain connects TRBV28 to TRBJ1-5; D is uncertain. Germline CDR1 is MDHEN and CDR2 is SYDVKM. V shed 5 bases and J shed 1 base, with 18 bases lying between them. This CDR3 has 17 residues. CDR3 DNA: TGTGCCAGCAGTCCCCCCCCTCGGGTAAGGAGCAATCAGCCCCAGCATTTT. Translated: CASSPPPRVRSNQPQHF.

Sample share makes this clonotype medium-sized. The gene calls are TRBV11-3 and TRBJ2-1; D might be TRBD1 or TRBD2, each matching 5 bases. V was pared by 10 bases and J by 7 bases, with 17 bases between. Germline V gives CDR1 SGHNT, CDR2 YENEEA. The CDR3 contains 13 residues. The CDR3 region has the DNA TGTGCCACCTCTGAGGGGCAGTGGAATGAGCAGTTCTTC. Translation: CATSEGQWNEQFF.

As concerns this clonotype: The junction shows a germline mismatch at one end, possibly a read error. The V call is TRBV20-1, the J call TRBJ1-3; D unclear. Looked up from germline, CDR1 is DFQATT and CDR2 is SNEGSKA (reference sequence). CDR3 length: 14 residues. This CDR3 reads CSAGDAGPGDTIYF. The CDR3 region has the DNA TGCAGTGCTGGAGATGCCGGACCTGGAGACACCATATATTTT.

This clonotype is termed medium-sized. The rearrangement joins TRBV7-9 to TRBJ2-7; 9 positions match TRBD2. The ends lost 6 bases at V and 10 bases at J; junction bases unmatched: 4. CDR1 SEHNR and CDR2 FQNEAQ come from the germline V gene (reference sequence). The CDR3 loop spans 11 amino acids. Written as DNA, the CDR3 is TGTGCCAGCAGTTCGGGACTAGCCCAGTACTTC. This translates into CASSSGLAQYF.